Shown below are 27 T cell receptor beta chains from a single sample sequenced in a study of T-cell reconstitution after alpha-beta-depleted transplantation in children (dated by TCRdb to between 2015 and 2016). The label giving this sample's treatment or condition can be read as: allogeneic hematopoietic cell transplantation with graft depleted of TCRalphabeta T cells and CD19 B cells. Library generation was performed with PCR. TCRdb lists the instrument as Illumina HiSeq 2500. TCR libraries were prepared with molecular barcoding, using unique molecular identifiers to normalize TCRbeta repertoire quantification. The public reads were reprocessed in TCRdb via fastp at Q25 and MiXCR, keeping in-frame beta chains. Each CDR3 protein gets just one entry, which takes the most common genes and DNA from the rows behind it. This sample has over 150,000 distinct CDR3 sequences in its table, and roughly 7.1% of those were observed once. Clones ranked in the top ten supply about 6% of the sample.

Sequenced here: PBMCs, sampled before TCRalphabeta/CD19-depleted stem cell transplant. Receptors were obtained from a boy younger than 10 with acute lymphoblastic leukemia, due to receive a stem cell transplant.

The rearrangement links TRBV10-3 to TRBJ1-1; no clear D gene. From germline, CDR1 is ENHRY and CDR2 SYGVKD. Between the trimmed V and J ends, which lost 7 bases and 1 base, there was a span of 10 bases. CDR3 length: 13 amino acids. The CDR3 sequence: CAITKDGNTEAFF. The CDR3 DNA reads as TGTGCCATCACAAAGGACGGGAACACTGAAGCTTTCTTT.

In its sample, this clonotype was seen many times. V and J are TRBV12-3 or TRBV12-4 and TRBJ2-7, with 12 bases identical to TRBD2. This CDR3 comprises 14 residues. With 4 bases clipped from V and 3 bases from J, the junction kept 1 base outside the gene matches. The CDR3 protein is CASSSSGRVYEQYF. Written as DNA, the CDR3 is TGTGCCAGCAGTTCTAGCGGGAGGGTCTACGAGCAGTACTTC.

The chain employs TRBV29-1 and TRBJ1-2; 7 positions match TRBD1. Germline CDR1 and CDR2: SQVTM and ANQGSEA. CDR3 size: 16 residues. V shed 2 bases, J shed 4 bases, and the junction held 13 bases outside the gene matches. The CDR3 nucleotides read TGCAGCGTTGAACTTATGGAGGGGGCGTTCTCCTATGGCTACACCTTC. This codes for CSVELMEGAFSYGYTF.

This clonotype was found many times. This chain connects TRBV7-3 to TRBJ2-1, with no clear D. Trimming cost V 2 bases and J 0 bases, with 11 bases left between them. Germline assignment: CDR1 SGHTA and CDR2 FQGTGA. The CDR3 contains 16 residues. CDR3 nucleotides: TGTGCCAGCAGCTTATGGTCTCGGACCTCCTACAATGAGCAGTTCTTC. This translates into CASSLWSRTSYNEQFF.

This clonotype has at least ten counts. V usage is TRBV4-2 and J usage is TRBJ2-2; 8 bases are shared with TRBD1. CDR1 is LGHNA, CDR2 YNFKEQ, per germline. V trimming: 3 bases; J trimming: 5 bases; junction bases outside the gene matches: 5. This CDR3 has 15 amino acids. The CDR3 nucleotides are TGTGCCAGCAGCCAGGACAGGGCCCCAACCGGGGAGCTGTTTTTT. Its translation is CASSQDRAPTGELFF.

The CDR3 reads CASSLSSGETQYF. The CDR3 DNA sequence: TGTGCCAGCAGCCTCTCCAGCGGAGAGACCCAGTACTTC. The V call is TRBV7-9, the J call TRBJ2-5; perhaps TRBD2 as D (5 bases). Germline values: CDR1 SEHNR, CDR2 FQNEAQ (reference sequence). The CDR3 consists of 13 residues. Trimming shortened V by 5 bases and J by 4 bases, and 11 bases separated the two germline ends.

The rearrangement joins TRBV7-8 to TRBJ2-2; 10 bases line up with TRBD2. Germline-derived CDR1 and CDR2 are SGHVS and FQNEAQ. The J segment lost 6 bases and the V segment lost 2 bases, leaving 6 bases of the junction unmatched. This CDR3 has 16 residues. The CDR3 sequence is CASSLKLAGRSGELFF. As DNA, the CDR3 is TGTGCCAGCAGCTTAAAACTAGCGGGGAGGTCCGGGGAGCTGTTTTTT.

This clonotype has ten or more counts. V and J are TRBV5-5 and TRBJ2-6; D is unclear. V lost 0 bases, J lost 5 bases, and 9 bases lay in between. CDR1 SGHKS and CDR2 YYEKEE come from the germline V gene (reference sequence). CDR3 length: 15 residues. The CDR3 bases are TGTGCCAGCAGCTTGGAAGGGCCCTGGGCCAACGTCCTGACTTTC. It codes for CASSLEGPWANVLTF.

This clonotype has at least ten counts. This chain uses TRBV7-9 with TRBJ2-7; D ambiguous. The V gene's germline CDR1 is SEHNR and CDR2 FQNEAQ (reference sequence). V shed 4 bases and J shed 6 bases, with 16 bases lying between them. The CDR3 is made up of 14 amino acids. The DNA of the CDR3 is TGTGCCAGCAGCTATTTTCCCACTATGGTCGAGCAGTACTTC. Translated, it gives CASSYFPTMVEQYF.

This clonotype has only a few counts. A much larger clone differs from this one at a single base, so this may be a read error. The chain is built from TRBV29-1 and TRBJ2-7, with 10 bases matching TRBD1. The CDR3 is 12 residues long. Per germline, CDR1 SQVTM and CDR2 ANQGSEA. V lost 5 bases to trimming and J lost 3 bases; unmatched junction nucleotides: 1. The CDR3 here is CSVRDRGYEQYF. DNA of the CDR3: TGCAGCGTTCGGGACAGGGGCTACGAGCAGTACTTC.

This clonotype came up many times. J is TRBJ2-7 and V is TRBV12-3 or TRBV12-4, with D maybe TRBD2 (5 bases). The ends were cut back, 5 bases at V and 4 bases at J, with 15 bases in the middle. The CDR3 totals 14 residues. The DNA of the CDR3 is TGTGCCAGCAGTCTCGGTCTAAGCGGTTACGAGCAGTACTTC. Protein sequence: CASSLGLSGYEQYF.

At least ten counts were recorded for this clonotype. This chain links TRBV19 with TRBJ1-1, with 8 bases identical to TRBD1. The CDR3 has 13 amino acids. Germline values: CDR1 LNHDA, CDR2 SQIVND (reference sequence). Losses at the gene ends were 4 bases for V and 3 bases for J; bases not matched to a gene: 1. In nucleotides, the CDR3 is TGTGCCAGTAGTAACAGGGGGTACACTGAAGCTTTCTTT. This codes for CASSNRGYTEAFF.

This clonotype was seen more than once but under ten times. One end of the junction varies from germline; a read error may be responsible. This chain joins TRBV12-3 or TRBV12-4 and TRBJ2-4, with 11 bases that match TRBD2. The CDR3 is 19 amino acids. The chain's CDR3 is CASCFLSSGGPRSKNIQYF. The CDR3 DNA reads as TGTGCCAGCTGTTTTCTGTCTAGCGGGGGGCCCCGCTCCAAAAACATTCAGTACTTC.

This clonotype has at least ten counts. The chain has TRBV20-1 and TRBJ2-1; D is uncertain. V shed 1 base and J shed 2 bases, with 12 bases lying between them. The CDR3 has 15 amino acids. Germline V gene lookup returns CDR1 DFQATT and CDR2 SNEGSKA (reference sequence). The CDR3 loop reads CSARGPNRAYNEQFF. The CDR3 bases are TGCAGTGCTAGAGGCCCGAATCGGGCCTACAATGAGCAGTTCTTC.

This clonotype was seen repeatedly, ten times or more. The chain employs TRBV7-2 and TRBJ1-5, with D tentatively TRBD1 (6 bases). Germline V gene data show CDR1 as SGHTA and CDR2 as FQGNSA. V lost 0 bases to trimming and J lost 11 bases, with 17 bases between them. The CDR3 totals 15 residues. CDR3 loop: CASSLARTDGGAQHF. In nucleotides, the CDR3 is TGTGCCAGCAGCTTAGCGCGGACAGACGGAGGGGCCCAGCATTTT.

This clonotype has ten or more counts. The chain uses TRBV6-2 or TRBV6-3 and TRBJ2-1, with 9 bases aligning to TRBD2. The CDR3 is made up of 15 amino acids. The germline V gene has CDR1 MNHEY and CDR2 SVGEGT. After removal of 2 bases from V and 6 bases from J, the junction contained 5 bases not matched to a gene. For the CDR3, the DNA is TGTGCCAGCAGTTACGCGGGACTAGCATTCAATGAGCAGTTCTTC. It yields the protein CASSYAGLAFNEQFF.

In its sample, this clonotype was seen a few times. The chain joins TRBV7-2 to TRBJ1-6; 7 bases fit TRBD1. The germline gives CDR1 SGHTA, CDR2 FQGNSA. Trimming took 4 bases from V and 4 from J; bases not matched to a gene: 1. This CDR3 region has 14 residues. The CDR3 region is CASSWTGYNSPLHF. The CDR3 region has the DNA TGTGCCAGCAGCTGGACAGGATATAATTCACCCCTCCACTTT. Supplemented by reference TRBV7-2 and TRBJ1-6, the full variable domain reads GAGVSQSPSNKVTEKGKDVELRCDPISGHTALYWYRQSLGQGLEFLIYFQGNSAPDKSGLPSDRFSAERTGGSVSTLTIQRTQQEDSAVYLCASSWTGYNSPLHFGNGTRLTVT.

V gene TRBV4-2 combines with J gene TRBJ2-1; D remains ambiguous. V was pared by 0 bases and J by 5 bases, with 20 bases between. Germline V gene sequence: CDR1 LGHNA, CDR2 YNFKEQ. The CDR3 spans 18 residues. CDR3 amino acids: CASSQDIGGIGNNNEQFF. CDR3 nucleotides: TGTGCCAGCAGCCAAGATATTGGTGGGATAGGGAATAACAATGAGCAGTTCTTC.

This chain joins TRBV11-3 and TRBJ2-2; D is undetermined. This CDR3 spans 17 amino acids. Trimming shortened V by 0 bases and J by 2 bases, and 13 bases separated the two germline ends. Per the germline V gene, CDR1 is SGHNT and CDR2 is YENEEA. The CDR3 nucleotides are TGTGCCAGCAGCTTAGATAGGAGCACAGCAAACACCGGGGAGCTGTTTTTT. It is translated as CASSLDRSTANTGELFF.

This clonotype came up many times. The rearrangement links TRBV27 to TRBJ2-3; D is unresolved. This CDR3 is built from 15 residues. The V end was cut by 2 bases, the J end by 1 base, with 10 bases between. Germline assignment: CDR1 MNHEY and CDR2 SMNVEV (reference sequence). The CDR3 region is CASSLPAGGTDTQYF. Written as DNA, the CDR3 is TGTGCCAGCAGTTTACCTGCAGGCGGCACAGATACGCAGTATTTT.

This clonotype was seen at least ten times. The rearrangement links TRBV7-2 to TRBJ2-5; D perhaps matches TRBD2 (5 bases). Trimming took 6 bases from V and 4 from J, leaving 18 bases between them. Germline values: CDR1 SGHTA, CDR2 FQGNSA. The length of the CDR3 is 15 residues. CDR3 in amino acids: CASSPLGRGGETQYF. CDR3 sequence (DNA): TGTGCCAGCAGTCCACTCGGCCGAGGAGGAGAGACCCAGTACTTC.

This clonotype was seen many times. The V gene is TRBV20-1, the J gene TRBJ2-1, with D hard to call. The CDR3 loop spans 15 amino acids. Germline CDR1 DFQATT, CDR2 SNEGSKA (reference sequence). V shed 6 bases and J shed 0 bases, with 15 bases lying between them. Written as DNA, the CDR3 is TGCAGTGCCATCCCTAAACTTAGCTCCTACAATGAGCAGTTCTTC. This codes for CSAIPKLSSYNEQFF.

DNA of the CDR3: TGTGCCAGCAGTCTAGGGACACATATGAACACTGAAGCTTTCTTT. It yields the protein CASSLGTHMNTEAFF. This chain joins TRBV27 and TRBJ1-1; tentative D call: TRBD1 (6 bases). The CDR3 covers 15 residues. The V and J ends lost 5 bases and 0 bases respectively, with 13 bases between them. The germline gives CDR1 MNHEY, CDR2 SMNVEV (reference sequence).

The table lists this clonotype with many counts. This chain links TRBV20-1 with TRBJ2-2; D unresolved. CDR3 length: 12 residues. The germline V gene has CDR1 DFQATT and CDR2 SNEGSKA (reference sequence). The V end was cut by 2 bases, the J end by 6 bases, with 7 bases between. CDR3 nucleotide sequence: TGCAGTGCTAGACCCAACGCCGGGGAGCTGTTTTTT. Its protein is CSARPNAGELFF.

This clonotype was detected ten times or more. V and J are TRBV5-1 and TRBJ2-5; TRBD2 aligns across 9 bases. CDR1 SGHRS and CDR2 YFSETQ come from the germline V gene. After removal of 5 bases from V and 2 bases from J, the junction contained 10 bases not matched to a gene. The CDR3 length is 16 residues. CDR3: CASRRAGGPGQETQYF. DNA for the CDR3: TGCGCCAGCAGAAGAGCGGGGGGCCCCGGGCAAGAGACCCAGTACTTC.

This clonotype was found a few times. The gene calls are TRBV29-1 and TRBJ1-3; D is perhaps TRBD1 (5 bases). The CDR3 runs to 13 residues. Germline V gene lookup returns CDR1 SQVTM and CDR2 ANQGSEA. V was pared by 1 base and J by 2 bases, with 6 bases between. The CDR3 coding sequence is TGCAGCGTTGAAGGGGGCGCTGGAAACACCATATATTTT. Residues: CSVEGGAGNTIYF.

The V call is TRBV29-1, the J call TRBJ1-2; D possibly corresponds to TRBD1 (6 bases). V was pared by 0 bases and J by 4 bases, with 9 bases between. Germline values: CDR1 SQVTM, CDR2 ANQGSEA. The length of the CDR3 is 13 residues. CDR3 amino acids: CSVEEGGGYGYTF. CDR3 nucleotides: TGCAGCGTTGAAGAGGGGGGCGGCTATGGCTACACCTTC.